This passage covers 21 T cell receptor beta chains from one sample sequenced in a study of blood T cell repertoires in COVID-19. Libraries were prepared by immunoSEQ multiplex PCR; TCRdb keeps only in-frame clonotypes and omits some of them. The sample includes 150,000 to 200,000 clones, 88% seen only once; the top ten take 9%. The sequenced sample consisted of PBMCs or T cells enriched from blood (not recorded which). Source of these receptors: a young woman who had recovered from COVID-19.

V and J are TRBV18 and TRBJ1-3, with D uncertain. The CDR3 totals 15 residues. V lost 2 bases and J lost 3, with 11 bases in between. The germline V gene encodes CDR1 KGHSH and CDR2 LQKENI. This CDR3 is CASSPFMEFGNTIYF. The CDR3 DNA reads as TGTGCCAGCTCACCATTCATGGAGTTTGGAAACACCATATATTTT.

This clone was detected once. This chain joins TRBV28 and TRBJ2-2, with TRBD1 as a possible D gene (6 bases). Trimming left V 5 bases short and J 5 bases short, with 24 bases between. This CDR3 contains 18 residues. Germline V gene lookup returns CDR1 MDHEN and CDR2 SYDVKM. The CDR3 region is CASSDPDSSWLKTGELFF. CDR3 DNA: TGTGCCAGCAGTGATCCGGACAGCTCCTGGCTGAAAACCGGGGAGCTGTTTTTT. The complete variable domain, with remaining parts taken from reference TRBV28 and TRBJ2-2, reads DVKVTQSSRYLVKRTGEKVFLECVQDMDHENMFWYRQDPGLGLRLIYFSYDVKMKEKGDIPEGYSVSREKKERFSLILESASTNQTSMYLCASSDPDSSWLKTGELFFGEGSRLTVL.

The gene calls are TRBV2 and TRBJ1-1; D gene unclear. This CDR3 has 12 residues. The germline V gene encodes CDR1 SNHLY and CDR2 FYNNEI. Trimming cost V 8 bases and J 11 bases, with 18 bases left between them. CDR3 coding DNA: TGTGCCAGCTCCCAGACTCCCTCGGAGGCTTTCTTT. It encodes CASSQTPSEAFF. Together with reference TRBV2 and TRBJ1-1, the CDR3 gives the full variable domain: EPEVTQTPSHQVTQMGQEVILRCVPISNHLYFYWYRQILGQKVEFLVSFYNNEISEKSEIFDDQFSVERPDGSNFTLKIRSTKLEDSAMYFCASSQTPSEAFFGQGTRLTVV.

V and J are TRBV7-2 and TRBJ2-3, with TRBD2 matching over 7 bases. Looked up from germline, CDR1 is SGHTA and CDR2 is FQGNSA. The CDR3 is 14 amino acids. V was pared by 5 bases and J by 3 bases, with 5 bases of the junction left unmatched. The CDR3 reads CASSQTSYTDTQYF. The CDR3, as DNA: TGTGCCAGCAGCCAGACTAGCTATACAGATACGCAGTATTTT.

The chain combines TRBV28 with TRBJ1-6; D possibly corresponds to TRBD1 (6 bases). V lost 5 bases, J lost 9 bases, and 11 bases lay in between. This CDR3 comprises 13 residues. The germline V gene has CDR1 MDHEN and CDR2 SYDVKM. DNA of the CDR3: TGTGCCAGCAGTAGGGGGGGAGGTTCACCCCTCCACTTT. Its protein is CASSRGGGSPLHF.

This clone was observed a few times. This rearrangement joins TRBV27 to TRBJ1-6; possibly TRBD1 for D (6 bases). Trimming removed 6 bases at V and 10 bases at J, with 22 bases between. CDR1 and CDR2 from the germline V gene are MNHEY and SMNVEV (reference sequence). The CDR3 is made up of 16 amino acids. CDR3 sequence (DNA): TGTGCCAGCAGCGAACCCCGTGGACAGCTGGGCTCACCCCTCCACTTT. It codes for CASSEPRGQLGSPLHF.

This sequence joins TRBV27 and TRBJ1-1, with 8 bases identical to TRBD1. V gave up 4 bases and J gave up 0 bases; unmatched junction bases: 10. This CDR3 region has 17 residues. Looked up from germline, CDR1 is MNHEY and CDR2 is SMNVEV (reference sequence). CDR3 region: CASSSRTGRRMNTEAFF. Here the CDR3 DNA reads TGTGCCAGCAGTTCCCGGACAGGGCGAAGGATGAACACTGAAGCTTTCTTT.

V is TRBV9 and J is TRBJ1-5; 7 nucleotides line up with TRBD1. This CDR3 has 16 residues. V dropped 0 bases and J dropped 0; count of bases not matched to a gene: 3. The germline V gene encodes CDR1 SGDLS and CDR2 YYNGEE. CDR3 nucleotide sequence: TGTGCCAGCAGCGTAGGACAGGGCCTTAGCAATCAGCCCCAGCATTTT. It codes for CASSVGQGLSNQPQHF.

This clone occurred once. This chain connects TRBV19 to TRBJ2-4; 11 nucleotides align to TRBD1. Trimming cost V 7 bases and J 15 bases; bases outside gene matches: 11. CDR3 length equals 13 residues. Germline V gene lookup returns CDR1 LNHDA and CDR2 SQIVND (reference sequence). DNA of the CDR3: TGTGCCAGTACCGACCGGACAGGGGGCGAAGGGTACTTC. Protein: CASTDRTGGEGYF.

This sequence joins TRBV5-4 and TRBJ1-6; the D is unclear. CDR3 length: 12 amino acids. The germline gives CDR1 SGHNT, CDR2 YYREEE (reference sequence). The V end was cut by 2 bases, the J end by 6 bases, with 3 bases between. The CDR3 region has the DNA TGTGCCAGCAGCTTCGGTAATTCACCCCTCCACTTT. It is translated as CASSFGNSPLHF.

V and J are TRBV27 and TRBJ1-2; 8 nucleotides align to TRBD1. The CDR3 sequence is 13 residues long. J was trimmed by 5 bases and V by 11 bases; bases with no gene match: 10. Germline CDR1 and CDR2: MNHEY and SMNVEV (reference sequence). The CDR3 sequence is CACAGTGDYGYTF. In DNA, the CDR3 is TGTGCCTGTGCCGGGACAGGTGATTATGGCTACACCTTC.

The chain uses TRBV4-1 and TRBJ2-7, with TRBD2 matching 7 bases. V shed 3 bases, J shed 0 bases, and the junction held 8 bases outside the gene matches. CDR1 is MGHRA and CDR2 is YSYEKL in the germline V gene. The CDR3 sequence is 16 residues long. The CDR3 nucleotides are TGCGCCAGCAGCCACCCGACTAGCCAAAGCTCCTACGAGCAGTACTTC. It specifies CASSHPTSQSSYEQYF.

The CDR3 DNA reads TGCGCCAGCAGCCAGGGAGCAGGAGGGGAGGAGACCCAGTACTTC. Translated, it gives CASSQGAGGEETQYF. The chain links TRBV4-1 to TRBJ2-5; tentatively, D is TRBD2 (6 bases). CDR1 is MGHRA, CDR2 YSYEKL, per germline. This CDR3 comprises 15 residues. V was clipped by 3 bases and J by 5 bases, with 16 bases between them.

The chain carries TRBV9 and TRBJ1-3; TRBD1 matches 7 bases. This CDR3 has 14 amino acids. V lost 3 bases and J lost 6; bases outside the gene matches: 6. Germline CDR1 reads SGDLS; CDR2 reads YYNGEE. This CDR3 reads CASSAEQGINTIYF. CDR3 nucleotide sequence: TGTGCCAGCAGCGCCGAACAGGGGATAAACACCATATATTTT.

The V call is TRBV28, the J call TRBJ2-1, with TRBD2 matching over 7 bases. Looked up from germline, CDR1 is MDHEN and CDR2 is SYDVKM. The CDR3 runs 15 residues. V lost 6 bases and J lost 3; bases outside the gene matches: 8. CDR3 nucleotides: TGTGCCAGCAGAGGGCACGGGGGGAACTACAATGAGCAGTTCTTC. Translating gives CASRGHGGNYNEQFF.

The chain joins TRBV13 to TRBJ2-3, with unresolved D. V was clipped by 2 bases and J by 9 bases, with 9 bases between them. From germline, CDR1 is PRHDT and CDR2 FYEKMQ (reference sequence). CDR3 size: 12 residues. The CDR3 is CASSLSLETQYF. CDR3 coding DNA: TGTGCCAGCAGCTTAAGCCTAGAAACGCAGTATTTT.

The chain combines TRBV23-1 with TRBJ2-5, with TRBD1 matching over 7 bases. TRBV23-1 is noted as an ORF with a role that remains uncertain. This CDR3 has 20 residues. Losses at the gene ends were 1 base for V and 5 bases for J; bases not matched to a gene: 22. The CDR3 coding sequence is TGCGCCAGCAGTCAATGCACACCACCGGGACAGTCGGGGTTAGGGGAGACCCAGTACTTC. This translates into CASSQCTPPGQSGLGETQYF.

The chain uses TRBV7-2 and TRBJ1-4; D call uncertain. The CDR3 length is 13 residues. From germline, CDR1 is SGHTA and CDR2 FQGNSA. Trimming stripped 0 bases from V and 7 bases from J, with 6 bases between. The DNA of the CDR3 is TGTGCCAGCAGCTTAGCAAGTAGTGAAAAACTGTTTTTT. Amino acids: CASSLASSEKLFF.

V gene TRBV29-1 combines with J gene TRBJ2-3; D perhaps matches TRBD1 (5 bases). The CDR3 is 16 amino acids. Germline V lookup: CDR1 SQVTM, CDR2 ANQGSEA. V lost 3 bases and J 0 bases, leaving 16 bases between the germline ends. In DNA form, the CDR3 reads TGCAGCGTTGATGACAGACAGCCTACTAGCACAGATACGCAGTATTTT. Translating it yields CSVDDRQPTSTDTQYF.

The chain is built from TRBV27 and TRBJ2-1; TRBD1 agrees at 8 bases. After removal of 5 bases from V and 0 bases from J, the junction contained 9 bases not matched to a gene. CDR3 length: 17 amino acids. Germline V CDR1 and CDR2: MNHEY, SMNVEV (reference sequence). Here the CDR3 DNA reads TGTGCCAGCAGTCACTCGACAGGGGACCTCTCCTACAATGAGCAGTTCTTC. This codes for CASSHSTGDLSYNEQFF.

The J gene is TRBJ2-5, the V gene TRBV6-5; D gene unclear. The CDR3 is 12 residues long. Germline-derived CDR1 and CDR2 are MNHEY and SVGAGI. V was trimmed by 5 bases and J by 5 bases, leaving 9 bases between them. The CDR3 DNA is TGTGCCAGCAGTCCTAATACGGAGACCCAGTACTTC. This gives the protein CASSPNTETQYF.